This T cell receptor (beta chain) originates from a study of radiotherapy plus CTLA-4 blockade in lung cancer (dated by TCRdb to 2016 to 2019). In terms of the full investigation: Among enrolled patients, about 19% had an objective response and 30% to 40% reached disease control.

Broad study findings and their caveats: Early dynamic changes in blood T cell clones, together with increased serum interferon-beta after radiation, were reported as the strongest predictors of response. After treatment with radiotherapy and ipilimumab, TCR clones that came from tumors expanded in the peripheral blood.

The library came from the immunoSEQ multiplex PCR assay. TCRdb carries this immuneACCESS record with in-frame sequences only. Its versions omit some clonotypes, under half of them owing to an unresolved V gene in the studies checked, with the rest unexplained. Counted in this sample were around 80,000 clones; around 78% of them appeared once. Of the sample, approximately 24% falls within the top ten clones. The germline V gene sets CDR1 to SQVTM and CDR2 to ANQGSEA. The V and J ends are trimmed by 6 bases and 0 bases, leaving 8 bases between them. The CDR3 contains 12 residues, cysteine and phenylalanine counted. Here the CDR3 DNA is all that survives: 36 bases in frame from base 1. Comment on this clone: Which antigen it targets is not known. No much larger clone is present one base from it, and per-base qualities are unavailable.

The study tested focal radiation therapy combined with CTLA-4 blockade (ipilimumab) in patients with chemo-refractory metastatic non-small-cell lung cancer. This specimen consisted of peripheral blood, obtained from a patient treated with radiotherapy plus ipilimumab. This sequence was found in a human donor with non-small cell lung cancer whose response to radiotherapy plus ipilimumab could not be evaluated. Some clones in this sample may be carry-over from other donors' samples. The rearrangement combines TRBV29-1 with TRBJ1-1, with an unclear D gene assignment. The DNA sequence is TGCAGCGTGAGGGCCTTGAACACTGAAGCTTTCTTT. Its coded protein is CSVRALNTEAFF.